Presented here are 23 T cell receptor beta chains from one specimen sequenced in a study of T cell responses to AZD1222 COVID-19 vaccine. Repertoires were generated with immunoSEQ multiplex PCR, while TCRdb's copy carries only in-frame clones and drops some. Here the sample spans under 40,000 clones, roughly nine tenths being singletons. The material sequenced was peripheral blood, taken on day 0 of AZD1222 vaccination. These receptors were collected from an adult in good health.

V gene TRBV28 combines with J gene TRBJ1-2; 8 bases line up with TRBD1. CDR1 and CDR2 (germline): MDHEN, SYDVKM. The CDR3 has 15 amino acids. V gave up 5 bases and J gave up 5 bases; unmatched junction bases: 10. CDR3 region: CASSQTGTGRYGYTF. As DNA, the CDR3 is TGTGCCAGCAGTCAAACCGGGACAGGACGGTATGGCTACACCTTC.

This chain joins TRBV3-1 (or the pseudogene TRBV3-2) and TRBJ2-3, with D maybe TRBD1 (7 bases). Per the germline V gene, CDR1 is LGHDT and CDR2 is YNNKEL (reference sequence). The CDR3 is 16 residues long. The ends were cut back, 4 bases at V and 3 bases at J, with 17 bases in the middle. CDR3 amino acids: CASSPGGTMLTDTQYF. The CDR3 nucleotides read TGTGCCAGCAGCCCAGGGGGGACAATGCTGACAGATACGCAGTATTTT.

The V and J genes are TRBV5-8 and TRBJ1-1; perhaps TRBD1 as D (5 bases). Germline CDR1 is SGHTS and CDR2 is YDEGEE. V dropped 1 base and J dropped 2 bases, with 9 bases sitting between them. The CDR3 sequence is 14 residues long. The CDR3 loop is CASSLWGGNTEAFF. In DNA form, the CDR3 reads TGTGCCAGCAGCTTGTGGGGGGGAAACACTGAAGCTTTCTTT.

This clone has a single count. CDR3 residues: CASSQYQGDVLTF. The CDR3 nucleotides are TGCGCCAGCAGCCAATACCAGGGAGACGTCCTGACTTTC. The genes are TRBV4-1 and TRBJ2-6; D might be TRBD1 or TRBD2, each matching 5 bases. Trimming shortened V by 2 bases and J by 11 bases, and 10 bases separated the two germline ends. Germline V gene sequence: CDR1 MGHRA, CDR2 YSYEKL. The CDR3 totals 13 residues.

CDR3 DNA: TGTGCCAGCAGCCAGAAGATTAGCGGGGGACCGGAGACCCAGTACTTC. It codes for CASSQKISGGPETQYF. The chain joins TRBV3-1 (or the pseudogene TRBV3-2) to TRBJ2-5, with 9 bases lining up with TRBD2. The J segment lost 5 bases and the V segment lost 3 bases, leaving 10 bases of the junction unmatched. The CDR3 extends over 16 amino acids. In germline, CDR1 is LGHDT, CDR2 YNNKEL (reference sequence).

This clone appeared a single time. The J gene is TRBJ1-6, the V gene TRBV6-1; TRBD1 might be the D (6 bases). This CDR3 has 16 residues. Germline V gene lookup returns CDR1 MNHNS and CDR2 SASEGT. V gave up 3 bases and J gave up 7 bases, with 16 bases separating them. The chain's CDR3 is CASSETHTTGNSPLHF. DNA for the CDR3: TGTGCCAGCAGTGAGACCCACACAACAGGGAATTCACCCCTCCACTTT.

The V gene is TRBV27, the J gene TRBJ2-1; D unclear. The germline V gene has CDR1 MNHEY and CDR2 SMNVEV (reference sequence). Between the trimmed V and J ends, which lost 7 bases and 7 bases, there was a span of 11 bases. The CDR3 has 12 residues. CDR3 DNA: TGTGCCAGCAATTCTTTGGGGAATGAGCAGTTCTTC. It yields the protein CASNSLGNEQFF.

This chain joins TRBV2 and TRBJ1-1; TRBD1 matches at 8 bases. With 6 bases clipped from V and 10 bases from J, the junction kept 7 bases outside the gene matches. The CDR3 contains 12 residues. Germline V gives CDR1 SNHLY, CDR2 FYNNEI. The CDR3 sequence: CASSGTGQGAFF. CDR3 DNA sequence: TGTGCCAGCAGCGGGACAGGCCAAGGAGCTTTCTTT.

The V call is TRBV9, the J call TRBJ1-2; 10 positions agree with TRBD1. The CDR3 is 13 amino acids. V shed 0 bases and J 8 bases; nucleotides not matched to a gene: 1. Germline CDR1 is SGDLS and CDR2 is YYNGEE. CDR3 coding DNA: TGTGCCAGCAGCGTAGTGGACAGGGGGGGCTACACCTTC. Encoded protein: CASSVVDRGGYTF.

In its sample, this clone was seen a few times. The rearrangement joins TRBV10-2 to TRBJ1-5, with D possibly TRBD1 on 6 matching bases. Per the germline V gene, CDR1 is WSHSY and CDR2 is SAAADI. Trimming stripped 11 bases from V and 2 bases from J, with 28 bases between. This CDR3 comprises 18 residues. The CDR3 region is CASLGHQGQTKGNQPQHF. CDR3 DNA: TGCGCCTCTTTGGGTCACCAAGGACAGACTAAAGGCAATCAGCCCCAGCATTTT.

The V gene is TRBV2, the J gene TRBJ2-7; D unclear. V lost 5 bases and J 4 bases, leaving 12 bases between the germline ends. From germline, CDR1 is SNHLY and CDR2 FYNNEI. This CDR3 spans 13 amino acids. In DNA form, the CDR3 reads TGTGCCAGCAGTCGGAGTACGGGTTACGAGCAGTACTTC. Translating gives CASSRSTGYEQYF.

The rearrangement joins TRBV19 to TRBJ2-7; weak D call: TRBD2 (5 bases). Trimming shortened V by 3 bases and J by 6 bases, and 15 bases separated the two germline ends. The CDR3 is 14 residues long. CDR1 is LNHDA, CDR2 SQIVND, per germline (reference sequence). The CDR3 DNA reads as TGTGCCAGTAGTATCTCCCTACTAGGCTCCGAGCAGTACTTC. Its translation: CASSISLLGSEQYF. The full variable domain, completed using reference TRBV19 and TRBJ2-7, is DGGITQSPKYLFRKEGQNVTLSCEQNLNHDAMYWYRQDPGQGLRLIYYSQIVNDFQKGDIAEGYSVSREKKESFPLTVTSAQKNPTAFYLCASSISLLGSEQYFGPGTRLTVT.

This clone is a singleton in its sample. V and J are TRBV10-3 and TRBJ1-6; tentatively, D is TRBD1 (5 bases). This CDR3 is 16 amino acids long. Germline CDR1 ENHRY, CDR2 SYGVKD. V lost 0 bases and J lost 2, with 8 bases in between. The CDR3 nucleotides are TGTGCCATCAGTGAGTCGGGGGTCCCCTATAATTCACCCCTCCACTTT. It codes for CAISESGVPYNSPLHF.

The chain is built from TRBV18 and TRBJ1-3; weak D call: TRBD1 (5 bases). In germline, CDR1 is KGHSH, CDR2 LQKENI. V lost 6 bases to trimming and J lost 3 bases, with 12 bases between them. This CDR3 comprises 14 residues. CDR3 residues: CASSAREGGNTIYF. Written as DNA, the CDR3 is TGTGCCAGCTCCGCCAGGGAGGGTGGAAACACCATATATTTT.

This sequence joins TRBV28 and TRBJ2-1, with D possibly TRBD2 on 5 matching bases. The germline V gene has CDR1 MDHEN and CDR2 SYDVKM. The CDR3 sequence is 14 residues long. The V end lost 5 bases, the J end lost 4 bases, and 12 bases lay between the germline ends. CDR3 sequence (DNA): TGTGCCAGCAGTCCCGCTAGCCTATACAATGAGCAGTTCTTC. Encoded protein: CASSPASLYNEQFF.

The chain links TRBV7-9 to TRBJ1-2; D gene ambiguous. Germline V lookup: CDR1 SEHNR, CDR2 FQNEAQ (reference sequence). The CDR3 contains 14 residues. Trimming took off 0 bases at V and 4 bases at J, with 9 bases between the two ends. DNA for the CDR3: TGTGCCAGCAGCTTAGCGACCACGGGCTATGGCTACACCTTC. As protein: CASSLATTGYGYTF.

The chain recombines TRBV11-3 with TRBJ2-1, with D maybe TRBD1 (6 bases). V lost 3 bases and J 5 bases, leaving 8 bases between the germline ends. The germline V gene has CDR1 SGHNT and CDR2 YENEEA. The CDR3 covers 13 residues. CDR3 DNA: TGTGCCAGCAGCTTGAACAGGGACAATGAGCAGTTCTTC. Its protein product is CASSLNRDNEQFF.

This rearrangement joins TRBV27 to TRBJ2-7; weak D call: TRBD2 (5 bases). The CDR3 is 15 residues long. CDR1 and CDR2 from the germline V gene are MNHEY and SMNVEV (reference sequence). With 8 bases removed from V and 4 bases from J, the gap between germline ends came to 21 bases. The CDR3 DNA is TGTGCCAGCCAGTCCACCACGGGAAGACGTTACGAGCAGTACTTC. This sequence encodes CASQSTTGRRYEQYF.

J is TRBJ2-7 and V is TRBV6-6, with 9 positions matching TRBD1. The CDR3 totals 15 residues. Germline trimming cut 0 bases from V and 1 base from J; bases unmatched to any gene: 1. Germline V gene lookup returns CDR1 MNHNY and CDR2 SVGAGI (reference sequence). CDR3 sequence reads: CASSYSGTGSYEQYF. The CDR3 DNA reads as TGTGCCAGCAGTTACTCCGGGACAGGGTCCTACGAGCAGTACTTC.

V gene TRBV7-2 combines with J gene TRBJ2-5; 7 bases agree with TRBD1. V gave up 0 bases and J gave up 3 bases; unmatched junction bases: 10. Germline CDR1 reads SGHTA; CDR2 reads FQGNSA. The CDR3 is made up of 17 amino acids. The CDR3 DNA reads TGTGCCAGCAGCTTAGCGCTGGGACAGCTGGGAGAAGAGACCCAGTACTTC. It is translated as CASSLALGQLGEETQYF. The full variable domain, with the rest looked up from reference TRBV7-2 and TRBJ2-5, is GAGVSQSPSNKVTEKGKDVELRCDPISGHTALYWYRQSLGQGLEFLIYFQGNSAPDKSGLPSDRFSAERTGGSVSTLTIQRTQQEDSAVYLCASSLALGQLGEETQYFGPGTRLLVL.

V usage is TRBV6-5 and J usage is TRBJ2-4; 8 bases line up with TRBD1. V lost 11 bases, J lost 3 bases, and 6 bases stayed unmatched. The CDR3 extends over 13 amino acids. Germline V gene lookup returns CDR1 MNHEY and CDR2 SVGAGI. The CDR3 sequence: CACLDRDKNIQYF. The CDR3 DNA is TGTGCCTGCCTGGACAGGGACAAAAACATTCAGTACTTC.

The CDR3 loop reads CASSLPGLGGYF. The CDR3 DNA reads as TGTGCCAGCAGCCTACCGGGACTAGGAGGGTATTTT. This chain uses TRBV5-4 with TRBJ2-3, with 8 positions matching TRBD2. Looked up from germline, CDR1 is SGHNT and CDR2 is YYREEE (reference sequence). The V gene end was trimmed by 4 bases and the J gene end by 14 bases; junction bases not matched to a gene: 9. The CDR3 sequence is 12 residues long. Combining the CDR3 with reference TRBV5-4 and TRBJ2-3 gives the whole variable domain ETGVTQSPTHLIKTRGQQVTLRCSSQSGHNTVSWYQQALGQGPQFIFQYYREEENGRGNFPPRFSGLQFPNYSSELNVNALELDDSALYLCASSLPGLGGYFGPGTRLTVL.

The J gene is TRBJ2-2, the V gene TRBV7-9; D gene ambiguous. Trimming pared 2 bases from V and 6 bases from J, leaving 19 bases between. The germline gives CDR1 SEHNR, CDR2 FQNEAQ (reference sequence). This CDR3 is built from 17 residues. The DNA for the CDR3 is TGTGCCAGCAGCTTAATGAACCCCCGGTTTCGATCCGGGGAGCTGTTTTTT. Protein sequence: CASSLMNPRFRSGELFF.